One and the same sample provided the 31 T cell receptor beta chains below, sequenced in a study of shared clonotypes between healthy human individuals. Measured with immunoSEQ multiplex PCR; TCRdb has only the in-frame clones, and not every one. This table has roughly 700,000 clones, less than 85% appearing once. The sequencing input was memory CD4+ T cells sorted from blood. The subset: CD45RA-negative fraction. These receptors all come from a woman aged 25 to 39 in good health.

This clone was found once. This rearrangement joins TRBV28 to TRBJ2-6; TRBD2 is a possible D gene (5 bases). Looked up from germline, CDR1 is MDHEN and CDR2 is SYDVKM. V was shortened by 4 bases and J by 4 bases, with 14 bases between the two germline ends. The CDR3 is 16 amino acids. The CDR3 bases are TGTGCCAGCAGTTCCCCGGGGAGTTTCGGGGCCAACGTCCTGACTTTC. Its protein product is CASSSPGSFGANVLTF. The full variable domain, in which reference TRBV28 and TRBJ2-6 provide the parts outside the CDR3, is DVKVTQSSRYLVKRTGEKVFLECVQDMDHENMFWYRQDPGLGLRLIYFSYDVKMKEKGDIPEGYSVSREKKERFSLILESASTNQTSMYLCASSSPGSFGANVLTFGAGSRLTVL.

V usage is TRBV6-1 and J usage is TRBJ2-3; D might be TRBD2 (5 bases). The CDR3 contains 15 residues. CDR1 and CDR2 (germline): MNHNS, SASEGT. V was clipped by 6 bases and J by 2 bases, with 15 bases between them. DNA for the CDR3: TGTGCCAGCAGATTTCGAGGGATCAACACAGATACGCAGTATTTT. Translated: CASRFRGINTDTQYF.

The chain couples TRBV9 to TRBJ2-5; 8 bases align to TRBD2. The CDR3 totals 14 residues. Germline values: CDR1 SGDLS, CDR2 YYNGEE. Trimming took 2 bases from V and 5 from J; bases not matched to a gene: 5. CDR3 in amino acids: CASSVGTSRETQYF. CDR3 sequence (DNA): TGTGCCAGCAGCGTGGGGACTAGTAGGGAGACCCAGTACTTC.

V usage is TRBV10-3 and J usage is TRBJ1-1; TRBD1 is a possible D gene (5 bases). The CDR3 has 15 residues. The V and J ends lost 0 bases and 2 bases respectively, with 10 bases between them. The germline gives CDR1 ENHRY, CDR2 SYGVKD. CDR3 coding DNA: TGTGCCATCAGTGAGTCGTCGGGACCTAACACTGAAGCTTTCTTT. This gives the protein CAISESSGPNTEAFF.

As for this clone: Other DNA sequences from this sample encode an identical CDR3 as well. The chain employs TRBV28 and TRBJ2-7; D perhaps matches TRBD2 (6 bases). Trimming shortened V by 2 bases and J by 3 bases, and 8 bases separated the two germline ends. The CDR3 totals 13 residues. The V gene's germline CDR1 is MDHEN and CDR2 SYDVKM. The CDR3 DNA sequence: TGTGCCAGCAGTTTACCGGGGGTCTACGAGCAGTACTTC. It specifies CASSLPGVYEQYF.

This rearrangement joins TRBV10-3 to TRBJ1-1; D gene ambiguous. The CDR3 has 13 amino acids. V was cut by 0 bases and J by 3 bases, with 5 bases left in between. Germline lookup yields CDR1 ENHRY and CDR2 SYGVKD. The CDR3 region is CAISESPDTEAFF. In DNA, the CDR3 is TGTGCCATCAGTGAGTCCCCCGACACTGAAGCTTTCTTT.

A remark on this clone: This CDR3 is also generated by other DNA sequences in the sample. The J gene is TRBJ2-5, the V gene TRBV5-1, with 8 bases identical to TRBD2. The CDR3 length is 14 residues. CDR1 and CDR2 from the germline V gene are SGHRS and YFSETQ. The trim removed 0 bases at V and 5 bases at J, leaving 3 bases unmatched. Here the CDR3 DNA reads TGCGCCAGCAGCTTGGTAGCGGGAAGGGAGACCCAGTACTTC. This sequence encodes CASSLVAGRETQYF.

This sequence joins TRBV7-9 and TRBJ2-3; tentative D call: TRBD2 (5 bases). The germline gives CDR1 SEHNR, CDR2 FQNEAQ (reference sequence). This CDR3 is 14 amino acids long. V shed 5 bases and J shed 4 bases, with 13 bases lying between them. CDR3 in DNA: TGTGCCAGCAGCCCCGAGGGTCCCCCAGATACGCAGTATTTT. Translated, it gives CASSPEGPPDTQYF.

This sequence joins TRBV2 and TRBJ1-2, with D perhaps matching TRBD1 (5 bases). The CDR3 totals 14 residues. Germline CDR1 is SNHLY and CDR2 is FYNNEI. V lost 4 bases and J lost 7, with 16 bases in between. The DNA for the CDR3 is TGTGCCAGCAGTGCCCGACCGGGGGACGTTGGCTACACCTTC. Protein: CASSARPGDVGYTF.

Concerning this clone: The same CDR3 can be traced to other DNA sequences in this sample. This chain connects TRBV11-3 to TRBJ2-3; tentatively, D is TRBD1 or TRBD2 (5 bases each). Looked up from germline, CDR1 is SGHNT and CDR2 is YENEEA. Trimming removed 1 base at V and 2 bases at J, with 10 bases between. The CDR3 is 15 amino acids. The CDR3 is CASSLGEGTTDTQYF. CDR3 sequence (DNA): TGTGCCAGCAGCTTAGGTGAAGGGACCACAGATACGCAGTATTTT. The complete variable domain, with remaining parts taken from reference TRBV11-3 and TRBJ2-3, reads EAGVVQSPRYKIIEKKQPVAFWCNPISGHNTLYWYLQNLGQGPELLIRYENEEAVDDSQLPKDRFSAERLKGVDSTLKIQPAELGDSAVYLCASSLGEGTTDTQYFGPGTRLTVL.

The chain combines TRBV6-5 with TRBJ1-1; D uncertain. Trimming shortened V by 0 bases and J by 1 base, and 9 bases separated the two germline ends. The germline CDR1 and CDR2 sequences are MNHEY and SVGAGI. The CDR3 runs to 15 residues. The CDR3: CASSYSNVGNTEAFF. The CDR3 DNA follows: TGTGCCAGCAGTTACTCTAATGTGGGGAACACTGAAGCTTTCTTT.

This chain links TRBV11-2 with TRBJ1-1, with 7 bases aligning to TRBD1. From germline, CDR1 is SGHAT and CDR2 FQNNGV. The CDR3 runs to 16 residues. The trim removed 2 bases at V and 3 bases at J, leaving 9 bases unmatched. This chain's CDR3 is CASSLTIGRGDTEAFF. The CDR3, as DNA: TGTGCCAGCAGCTTAACGATCGGCAGGGGGGACACTGAAGCTTTCTTT.

The CDR3: CASRGLAGSGEQYF. CDR3 in DNA: TGTGCCAGCAGGGGACTAGCGGGATCGGGGGAGCAGTACTTC. The chain carries TRBV27 and TRBJ2-7; TRBD2 agrees at 13 bases. Germline assignment: CDR1 MNHEY and CDR2 SMNVEV (reference sequence). The CDR3 extends over 14 amino acids. V shed 6 bases and J 7 bases; nucleotides not matched to a gene: 6.

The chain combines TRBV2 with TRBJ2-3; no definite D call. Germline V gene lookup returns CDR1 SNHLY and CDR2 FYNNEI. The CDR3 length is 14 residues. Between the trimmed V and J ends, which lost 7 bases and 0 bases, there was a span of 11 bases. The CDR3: CASTLLESTDTQYF. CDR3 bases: TGTGCCAGCACTTTATTAGAAAGCACAGATACGCAGTATTTT. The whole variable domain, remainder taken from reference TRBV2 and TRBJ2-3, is EPEVTQTPSHQVTQMGQEVILRCVPISNHLYFYWYRQILGQKVEFLVSFYNNEISEKSEIFDDQFSVERPDGSNFTLKIRSTKLEDSAMYFCASTLLESTDTQYFGPGTRLTVL.

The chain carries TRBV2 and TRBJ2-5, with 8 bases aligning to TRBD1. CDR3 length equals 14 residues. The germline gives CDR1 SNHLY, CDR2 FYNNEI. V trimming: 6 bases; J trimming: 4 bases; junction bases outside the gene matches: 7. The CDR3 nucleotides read TGTGCCAGCAGCCTGGGACAGGTGGGAGAGACCCAGTACTTC. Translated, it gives CASSLGQVGETQYF.

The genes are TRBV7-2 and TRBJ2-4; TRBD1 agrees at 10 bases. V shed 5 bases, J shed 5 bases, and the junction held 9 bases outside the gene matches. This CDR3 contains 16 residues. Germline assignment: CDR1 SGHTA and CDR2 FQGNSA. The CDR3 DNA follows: TGTGCCAGCAGCCGACAGGCCGGACAGGGGGAAAACATTCAGTACTTC. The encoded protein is CASSRQAGQGENIQYF. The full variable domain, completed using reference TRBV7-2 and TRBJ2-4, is GAGVSQSPSNKVTEKGKDVELRCDPISGHTALYWYRQSLGQGLEFLIYFQGNSAPDKSGLPSDRFSAERTGGSVSTLTIQRTQQEDSAVYLCASSRQAGQGENIQYFGAGTRLSVL.

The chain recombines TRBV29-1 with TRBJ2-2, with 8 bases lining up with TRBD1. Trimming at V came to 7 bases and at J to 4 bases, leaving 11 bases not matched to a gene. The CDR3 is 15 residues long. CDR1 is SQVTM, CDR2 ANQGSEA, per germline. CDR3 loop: CSALGDRGGTGELFF. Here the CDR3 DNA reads TGCAGCGCGCTCGGTGACAGGGGCGGCACCGGGGAGCTGTTTTTT.

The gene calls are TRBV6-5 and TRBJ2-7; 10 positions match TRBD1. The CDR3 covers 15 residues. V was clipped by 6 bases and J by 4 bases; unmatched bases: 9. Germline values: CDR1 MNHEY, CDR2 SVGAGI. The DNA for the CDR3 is TGTGCCAGCAGGAGGGACAGGGGCCAGATGTACGAGCAGTACTTC. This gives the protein CASRRDRGQMYEQYF.

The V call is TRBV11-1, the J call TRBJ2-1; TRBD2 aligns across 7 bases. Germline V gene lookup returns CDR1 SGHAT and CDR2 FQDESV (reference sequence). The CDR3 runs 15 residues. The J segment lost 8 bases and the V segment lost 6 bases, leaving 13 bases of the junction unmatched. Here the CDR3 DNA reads TGTGCCAGCAGAATCCTAGCGGCTAAATTTCATGAGCAGTTCTTC. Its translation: CASRILAAKFHEQFF. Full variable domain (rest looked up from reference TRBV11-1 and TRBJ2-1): EAEVAQSPRYKITEKSQAVAFWCDPISGHATLYWYRQILGQGPELLVQFQDESVVDDSQLPKDRFSAERLKGVDSTLKIQPAELGDSAMYLCASRILAAKFHEQFFGPGTRLTVL.

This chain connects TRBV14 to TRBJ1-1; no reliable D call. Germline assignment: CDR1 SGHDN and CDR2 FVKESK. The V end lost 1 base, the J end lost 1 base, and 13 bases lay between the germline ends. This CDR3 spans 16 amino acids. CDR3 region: CASSQGLGEGNTEAFF. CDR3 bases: TGTGCCAGCAGCCAAGGCCTCGGGGAGGGGAACACTGAAGCTTTCTTT. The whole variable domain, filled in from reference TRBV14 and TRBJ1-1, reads EAGVTQFPSHSVIEKGQTVTLRCDPISGHDNLYWYRRVMGKEIKFLLHFVKESKQDESGMPNNRFLAERTGGTYSTLKVQPAELEDSGVYFCASSQGLGEGNTEAFFGQGTRLTVV.

The CDR3 protein is CAIHLEWPYPYRYEQYF. The CDR3 DNA sequence: TGTGCCATCCATTTGGAGTGGCCGTATCCTTACCGCTACGAGCAGTACTTC. The chain recombines TRBV14 with TRBJ2-7; D remains unclear. CDR1 SGHDN and CDR2 FVKESK come from the germline V gene. V gave up 10 bases and J gave up 3 bases, with 28 bases separating them. This CDR3 region has 17 residues.

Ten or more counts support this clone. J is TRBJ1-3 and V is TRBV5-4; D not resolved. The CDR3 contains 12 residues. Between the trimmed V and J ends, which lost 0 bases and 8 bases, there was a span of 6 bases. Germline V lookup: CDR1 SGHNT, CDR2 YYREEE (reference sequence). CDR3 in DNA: TGTGCCAGCAGCTTGGGAAAGGACACCATATATTTT. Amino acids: CASSLGKDTIYF.

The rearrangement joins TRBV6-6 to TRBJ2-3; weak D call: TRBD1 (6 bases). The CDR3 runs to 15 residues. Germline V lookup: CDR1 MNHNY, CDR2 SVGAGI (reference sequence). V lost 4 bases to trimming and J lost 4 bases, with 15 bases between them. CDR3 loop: CASSSGQRISDTQYF. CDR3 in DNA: TGTGCCAGCAGTTCGGGACAACGAATCTCAGATACGCAGTATTTT.

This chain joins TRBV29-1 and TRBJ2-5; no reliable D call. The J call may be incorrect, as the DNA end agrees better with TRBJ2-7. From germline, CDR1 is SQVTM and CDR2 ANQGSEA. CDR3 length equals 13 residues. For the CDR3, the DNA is TGCAGCGTTGGACTCGTTCACTCCTACGAGCAGTACTTC. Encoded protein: CSVGLVHSYEQYF.

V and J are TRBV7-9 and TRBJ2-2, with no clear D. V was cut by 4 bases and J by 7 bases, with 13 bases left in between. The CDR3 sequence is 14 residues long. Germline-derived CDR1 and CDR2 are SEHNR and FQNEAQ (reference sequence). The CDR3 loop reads CASSYPRLGGELFF. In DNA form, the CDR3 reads TGTGCCAGCAGCTACCCTAGGCTTGGCGGGGAGCTGTTTTTT.

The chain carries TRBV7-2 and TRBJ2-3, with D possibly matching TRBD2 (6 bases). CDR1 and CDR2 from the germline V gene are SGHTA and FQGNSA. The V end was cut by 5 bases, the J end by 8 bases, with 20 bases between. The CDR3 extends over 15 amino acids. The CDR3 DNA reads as TGTGCCAGCAGCCGAGCGGGCGTGTCCGTGGGTACGCAGTATTTT. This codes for CASSRAGVSVGTQYF. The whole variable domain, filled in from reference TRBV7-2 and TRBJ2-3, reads GAGVSQSPSNKVTEKGKDVELRCDPISGHTALYWYRQSLGQGLEFLIYFQGNSAPDKSGLPSDRFSAERTGGSVSTLTIQRTQQEDSAVYLCASSRAGVSVGTQYFGPGTRLTVL.

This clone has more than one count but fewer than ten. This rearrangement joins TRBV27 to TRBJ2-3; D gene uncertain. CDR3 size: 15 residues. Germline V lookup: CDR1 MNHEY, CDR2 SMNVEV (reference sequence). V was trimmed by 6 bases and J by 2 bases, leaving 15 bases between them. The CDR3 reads CASRFYRSSTDTQYF. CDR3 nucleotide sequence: TGTGCCAGCAGATTTTATCGTAGCTCCACAGATACGCAGTATTTT.

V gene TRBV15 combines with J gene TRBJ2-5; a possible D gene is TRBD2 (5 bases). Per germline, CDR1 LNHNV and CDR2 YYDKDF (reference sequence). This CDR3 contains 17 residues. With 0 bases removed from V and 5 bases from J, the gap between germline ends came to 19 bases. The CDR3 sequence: CATSRDGFRGKRETQYF. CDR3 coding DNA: TGTGCCACCAGCAGAGATGGGTTTCGGGGAAAGAGGGAGACCCAGTACTTC.

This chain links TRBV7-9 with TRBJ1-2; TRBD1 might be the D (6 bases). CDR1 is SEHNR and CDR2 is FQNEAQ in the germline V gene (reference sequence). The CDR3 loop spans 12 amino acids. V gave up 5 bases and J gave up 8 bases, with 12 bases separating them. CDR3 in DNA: TGTGCCAGCAGCCCAACAGGGCAAGGCTACACCTTC. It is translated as CASSPTGQGYTF.

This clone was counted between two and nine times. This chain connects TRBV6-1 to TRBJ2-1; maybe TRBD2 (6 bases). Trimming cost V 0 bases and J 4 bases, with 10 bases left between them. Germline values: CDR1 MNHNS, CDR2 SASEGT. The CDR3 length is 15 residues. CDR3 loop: CASSEAGGRYNEQFF. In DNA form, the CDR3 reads TGTGCCAGCAGTGAAGCGGGGGGACGTTACAATGAGCAGTTCTTC.

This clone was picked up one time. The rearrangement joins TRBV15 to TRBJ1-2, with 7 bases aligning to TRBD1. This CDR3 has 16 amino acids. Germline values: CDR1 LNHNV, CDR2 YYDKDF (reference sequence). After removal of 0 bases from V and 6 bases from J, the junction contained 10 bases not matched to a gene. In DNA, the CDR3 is TGTGCCACCAGCAGAGATCCTGGACAGGTAGTTAATGGCTACACCTTC. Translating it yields CATSRDPGQVVNGYTF.